What follows are 4 T cell receptor beta chains derived from one specimen sequenced in a study of T cell responses to AZD1222 COVID-19 vaccine. Sequenced by immunoSEQ multiplex PCR; TCRdb stores in-frame clones only, minus some. The data contain approximately 150,000 clones, approximately 90% of them singletons. This specimen was peripheral blood, taken 28 days after the second AZD1222 dose. The receptors derive from an adult who received the AZD1222 COVID-19 vaccine.

The chain's CDR3 is CASSLLSGAVATNEKLFF. The CDR3 nucleotides are TGTGCCAGCAGTTTACTCTCTGGGGCAGTAGCAACTAATGAAAAACTGTTTTTT. V and J are TRBV27 and TRBJ1-4; D possibly corresponds to TRBD1 (5 bases). The germline gives CDR1 MNHEY, CDR2 SMNVEV (reference sequence). V was trimmed by 2 bases and J by 0 bases, leaving 16 bases between them. This CDR3 spans 18 amino acids.

V usage is TRBV7-3 and J usage is TRBJ1-1; D gene ambiguous. Per germline, CDR1 SGHTA and CDR2 FQGTGA. CDR3 size: 13 residues. V lost 0 bases and J 1 base, leaving 3 bases between the germline ends. DNA of the CDR3: TGTGCCAGCAGCTTAACCGCGAACACTGAAGCTTTCTTT. Amino acids: CASSLTANTEAFF.

This clone was observed once. V gene TRBV12-3 or TRBV12-4 combines with J gene TRBJ2-2; the D call may be TRBD1 or TRBD2 (5 bases each). The CDR3 has 13 amino acids. Trimming left V 4 bases short and J 9 bases short, with 12 bases between. The CDR3 bases are TGTGCCAGCAGTTCCCCAGGGAGCCGGGAGCTGTTTTTT. Its translation: CASSSPGSRELFF.

This chain joins TRBV19 and TRBJ2-1, with no clear D. The V gene's germline CDR1 is LNHDA and CDR2 SQIVND (reference sequence). V was clipped by 1 base and J by 8 bases, with 12 bases between them. The CDR3 consists of 14 residues. The CDR3 region is CASSIVLQNHEQFF. DNA for the CDR3: TGTGCCAGTAGTATAGTATTACAGAATCATGAGCAGTTCTTC.